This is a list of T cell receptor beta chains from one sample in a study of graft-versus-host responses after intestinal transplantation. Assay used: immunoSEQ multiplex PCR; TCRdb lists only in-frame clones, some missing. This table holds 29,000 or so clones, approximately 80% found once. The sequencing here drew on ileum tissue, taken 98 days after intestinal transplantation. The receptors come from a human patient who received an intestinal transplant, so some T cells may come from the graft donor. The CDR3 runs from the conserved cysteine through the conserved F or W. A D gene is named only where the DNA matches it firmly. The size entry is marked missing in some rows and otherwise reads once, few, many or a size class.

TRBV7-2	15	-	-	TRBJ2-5	TGTGCCAGCAGCTTAATTATGGGAAACCAAGAGACCCAGTACTTC	CASSLIMGNQETQYF
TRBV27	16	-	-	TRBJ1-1	TGTGCCAGCAGCCCCCTAGAGGTCAGGGGTTACACTGAAGCTTTCTTT	CASSPLEVRGYTEAFF
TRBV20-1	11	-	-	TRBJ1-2	TGCAGTGCTAGTAACGACTATGGCTACACCTTC	CSASNDYGYTF
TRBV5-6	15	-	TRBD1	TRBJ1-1	TGTGCCAGCAGGCCACAGGGGGCTTGTAGGACTGAAGCTTTCTTT	CASRPQGACRTEAFF
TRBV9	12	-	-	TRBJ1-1	TGTGCCAGCCGCAATGGAGGGGTTGAAGCTTTCTTT	CASRNGGVEAFF
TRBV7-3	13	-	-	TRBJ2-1	TGTGCCAGCAGCTGGGACTTCTACAATGAGCAGTTCTTC	CASSWDFYNEQFF
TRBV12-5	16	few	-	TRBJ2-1	TGTGCTAGTGGCCAGGTAGGGGCCGTCCCCTACAATGAGCAGTTCTTC	CASGQVGAVPYNEQFF
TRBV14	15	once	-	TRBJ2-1	TGTGCCAGCAGCCAACTCAGTTGGGGGCACAATGAGCAGTTCTTC	CASSQLSWGHNEQFF
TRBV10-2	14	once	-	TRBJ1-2	TGCGCCAGCAGACCGGAGTACCCGTACTATGGCTACACCTTC	CASRPEYPYYGYTF
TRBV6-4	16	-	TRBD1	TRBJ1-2	TGTGCCAGCAGTGACATTCCTGGCAGGGGGCGAGATGGCTACACCTTC	CASSDIPGRGRDGYTF
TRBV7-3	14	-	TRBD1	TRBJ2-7	TGTGCCAGCAGCCGCGCCGGGACAGGCTACGAGCAGTACTTC	CASSRAGTGYEQYF
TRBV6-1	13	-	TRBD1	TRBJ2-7	TGTGCCAGCAGAGAGACAGGGGGCTACGAGCAGTACTTC	CASRETGGYEQYF
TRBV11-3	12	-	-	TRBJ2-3	TGTGCCAGCAGCTTAGGGGAGGATACGCAGTATTTT	CASSLGEDTQYF
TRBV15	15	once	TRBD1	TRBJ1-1	TGTGCCACCAGCTCCGCGGGACAGGGGCCCCCTGAAGCTTTCTTT	CATSSAGQGPPEAFF
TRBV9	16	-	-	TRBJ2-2	TGTGCCAGCCACCCGCTGAGGCTCGCGAACACCGGGGAGCTGTTTTTT	CASHPLRLANTGELFF
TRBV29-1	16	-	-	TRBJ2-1	TGCAGCGTCCACTGGCCTCAGGGGAGCTCCTACAATGAGCAGTTCTTC	CSVHWPQGSSYNEQFF
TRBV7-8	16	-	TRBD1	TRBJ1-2	TGTGCCAGCAGTTTGGGGACAGGGAGGGGGAATTATGGCTACACCTTC	CASSLGTGRGNYGYTF
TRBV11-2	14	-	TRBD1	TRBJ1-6	TGTGCCAGCAGCGGGGACAGAAATAATTCACCCCTCCACTTT	CASSGDRNNSPLHF
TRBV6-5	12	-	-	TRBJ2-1	TGTGCCAGCAGTCTAGGTTTCAATGAGCAGTTCTTC	CASSLGFNEQFF
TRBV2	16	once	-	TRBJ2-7	TGTGCCAGCTGCCAACTGGAAATGGGAACTTCCTACGAGCAGTACTTC	CASCQLEMGTSYEQYF
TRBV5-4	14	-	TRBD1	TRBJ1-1	TGTGCCAGCAGCCCAGGGACAGGGGGCCCTGAAGCTTTCTTT	CASSPGTGGPEAFF
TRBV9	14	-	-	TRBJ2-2	TGTGCCAGCAGCGTAGGGGACGCCGCCGGGGAGCTGTTTTTT	CASSVGDAAGELFF
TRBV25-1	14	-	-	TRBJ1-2	TGTGCCAGCAGTGAGTTTCAAGGGACCAGTGGCTACACCTTC	CASSEFQGTSGYTF
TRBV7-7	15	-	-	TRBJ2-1	TGTGCCAGCAGCCCCACATCAAGCTCCTACAATGAGCAGTTCTTC	CASSPTSSSYNEQFF
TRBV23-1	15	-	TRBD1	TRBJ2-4	TGCGCCAGCAGTTGCGACAGGGGGACCAAAAACATTCAGTACTTC	CASSCDRGTKNIQYF
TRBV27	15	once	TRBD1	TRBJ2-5	TGTGCCAGCAGTTTAACACAGGGGTGGGGAGAGACCCAGTACTTC	CASSLTQGWGETQYF
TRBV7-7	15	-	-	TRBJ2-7	TGTGCCAGCAGCTTCGGGGACGGTCCCCTTTACGAGCAGTACTTC	CASSFGDGPLYEQYF
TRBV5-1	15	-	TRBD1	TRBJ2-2	TGCGCCAGCAGCTTACAGGGGGCGGGAACCGGGGAGCTGTTTTTT	CASSLQGAGTGELFF
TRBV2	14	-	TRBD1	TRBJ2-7	TGTGCCAGCAGCTCGAGGACAGGCGCCTACGAGCAGTACTTC	CASSSRTGAYEQYF
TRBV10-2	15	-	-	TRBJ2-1	TGCGCCAGCAGTGCAGGCGGGGTGCCCTACAATGAGCAGTTCTTC	CASSAGGVPYNEQFF
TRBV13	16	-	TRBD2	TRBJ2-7	TGTGCCAGCAGCGACGGGACTAGCGGGGGGTCCTACGAGCAGTACTTC	CASSDGTSGGSYEQYF